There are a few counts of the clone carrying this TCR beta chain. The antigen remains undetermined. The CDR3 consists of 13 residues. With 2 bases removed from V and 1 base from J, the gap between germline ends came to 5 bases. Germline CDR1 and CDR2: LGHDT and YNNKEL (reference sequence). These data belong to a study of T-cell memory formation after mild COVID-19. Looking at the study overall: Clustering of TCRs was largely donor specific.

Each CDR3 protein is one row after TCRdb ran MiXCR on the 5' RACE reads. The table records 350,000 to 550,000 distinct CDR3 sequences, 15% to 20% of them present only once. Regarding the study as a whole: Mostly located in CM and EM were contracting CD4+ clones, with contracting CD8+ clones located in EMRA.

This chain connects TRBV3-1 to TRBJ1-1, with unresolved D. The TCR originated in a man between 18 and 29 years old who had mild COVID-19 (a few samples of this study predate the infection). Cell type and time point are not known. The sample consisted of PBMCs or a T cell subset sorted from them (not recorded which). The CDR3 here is CASSQIPNTEAFF. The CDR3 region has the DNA TGTGCCAGCAGCCAAATACCGAACACTGAAGCTTTCTTT. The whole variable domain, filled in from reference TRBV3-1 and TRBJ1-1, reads DTAVSQTPKYLVTQMGNDKSIKCEQNLGHDTMYWYKQDSKKFLKIMFSYNNKELIINETVPNRFSPKSPDKAHLNLHINSLELGDSAVYFCASSQIPNTEAFFGQGTRLTVV.